These T cell receptor beta chains were read from a single sample in a study of T cells after yellow fever vaccination. MiXCR, run by TCRdb on the 5' RACE reads, gives a single entry per CDR3 protein. The sample shows roughly 170,000 distinct CDR3 sequences, roughly 9% of them seen only once. Sequencing used CD8+ T cells sorted from PBMCs, obtained 45 days after the yellow fever booster vaccination. The receptors were sampled from a man between 18 and 29 years old who received the YFV17D yellow fever vaccine. The CDR3 runs from the conserved cysteine through the conserved F or W. Fields, in order: CDR3 protein, J gene, V gene.

CDR3 protein: CASSPRSGVPFSGGLTDTQYF
J gene: TRBJ2-3
V gene: TRBV11-2

CDR3 protein: CASSLHRAGGATDTQYF
J gene: TRBJ2-3
V gene: TRBV12-3/TRBV12-4

CDR3 protein: CASSYPGSIETQYF
J gene: TRBJ2-5
V gene: TRBV6-5

CDR3 protein: CASSTKVAAQETQYF
J gene: TRBJ2-5
V gene: TRBV4-1

CDR3 protein: CASSPGAPTEAFF
J gene: TRBJ1-1
V gene: TRBV18

CDR3 protein: CASSPLAGRLNEQFF
J gene: TRBJ2-1
V gene: TRBV6-2/TRBV6-3

CDR3 protein: CASSLMGTRDGNEQFF
J gene: TRBJ2-1
V gene: TRBV7-3

CDR3 protein: CASSQVQIQETQYF
J gene: TRBJ2-5
V gene: TRBV3-1

CDR3 protein: CSARVRGAISGNTIYF
J gene: TRBJ1-3
V gene: TRBV20-1

CDR3 protein: CASSVEGLARQETQYF
J gene: TRBJ2-5
V gene: TRBV9

CDR3 protein: CASSRPRAGPNTGELFF
J gene: TRBJ2-2
V gene: TRBV7-2

CDR3 protein: CASARQDRYTGELFF
J gene: TRBJ2-2
V gene: TRBV7-9

CDR3 protein: CASSFPRGPPRSYEQYF
J gene: TRBJ2-7
V gene: TRBV9

CDR3 protein: CASTLAGGDNEQFF
J gene: TRBJ2-1
V gene: TRBV19

CDR3 protein: CASSYRGGQGTEAFF
J gene: TRBJ1-1
V gene: TRBV28

CDR3 protein: CASSSKYQETQYF
J gene: TRBJ2-5
V gene: TRBV7-9

CDR3 protein: CACSQGDYGYTF
J gene: TRBJ1-2
V gene: TRBV25-1

CDR3 protein: CASSYSQGGGETQYF
J gene: TRBJ2-5
V gene: TRBV9

CDR3 protein: CASSLGGGSLYGYTF
J gene: TRBJ1-2
V gene: TRBV7-2

CDR3 protein: CASSEEGSETQYF
J gene: TRBJ2-5
V gene: TRBV6-1

CDR3 protein: CASSGHRGGGTDTQYF
J gene: TRBJ2-3
V gene: TRBV9

CDR3 protein: CASSAGLQNTEAFF
J gene: TRBJ1-1
V gene: TRBV5-1

CDR3 protein: CASSVKGGGAGEQYF
J gene: TRBJ2-7
V gene: TRBV4-2

CDR3 protein: CASSLTGLNTEAFF
J gene: TRBJ1-1
V gene: TRBV6-5

CDR3 protein: CASSDQGATTDTQYF
J gene: TRBJ2-3
V gene: TRBV6-4

CDR3 protein: CSGTHTGELFF
J gene: TRBJ2-2
V gene: TRBV20-1

CDR3 protein: CASSLGGQMSNQPQHF
J gene: TRBJ1-5
V gene: TRBV5-6

CDR3 protein: CASSATAGVGQGQFF
J gene: TRBJ2-1
V gene: TRBV9